A selection of T cell receptor beta chains follows, all from one sample in a study of graft-versus-host responses after intestinal transplantation. Which antigens these TCRs recognize remains unknown. Sequenced by immunoSEQ multiplex PCR; TCRdb stores in-frame clones only, minus some. In the table there are roughly 110,000 clones, 90% to 95% of which are singletons. Sequenced here: unstimulated CD8+ T cells sorted from spleen or lymph node cells, sampled before transplant. The receptors originated from a human donor who was the organ donor for an intestinal transplant. Each CDR3 is given with its conserved first and last residue. The D gene is left open where the match is weak. Some rows have no size entry. The others give once, few or many, or a class for an expanded clone.

V	J	size	D	CDR3	DNA
TRBV4-3	TRBJ1-3	few	NA	CASSQDGGNSGNTIYF	TGCGCCAGCAGCCAGGATGGGGGGAACTCTGGAAACACCATATATTTT
TRBV13	TRBJ2-1	NA	TRBD2	CASSRLGGGSYNEQFF	TGTGCCAGCAGCCGGCTCGGCGGGGGCTCCTACAATGAGCAGTTCTTC
TRBV11-3	TRBJ2-2	NA	TRBD2	CASSFTGGAGELFF	TGTGCCAGCAGCTTTACGGGGGGAGCCGGGGAGCTGTTTTTT
TRBV7-2	TRBJ2-7	NA	NA	CASSFLANEQYF	TGTGCCAGCAGCTTTCTCGCGAACGAGCAGTACTTC
TRBV28	TRBJ2-3	NA	NA	CASSFVPDTQYF	TGTGCCAGCAGTTTCGTGCCAGATACGCAGTATTTT
TRBV4-2	TRBJ2-1	once	NA	CASSPRELPRDEQFF	TGTGCCAGCAGCCCGAGGGAACTCCCGAGGGATGAGCAGTTCTTC
TRBV30	TRBJ2-3	NA	NA	CAWTGVGFGDTQYF	TGTGCCTGGACAGGGGTGGGATTCGGAGATACGCAGTATTTT
TRBV19	TRBJ2-7	NA	NA	CASSPAGAGAYEQYF	TGTGCCAGTAGCCCCGCGGGGGCAGGCGCGTACGAGCAGTACTTC
TRBV6-5	TRBJ2-5	NA	NA	CASSGQETQYF	TGTGCCAGCAGCGGGCAAGAGACCCAGTACTTC
TRBV2	TRBJ2-2	NA	NA	CASTARQRGTGELFF	TGTGCCAGCACGGCCAGGCAAAGAGGCACCGGGGAGCTGTTTTTT
TRBV2	TRBJ1-1	NA	NA	CASSDSSFGAFF	TGTGCCAGCAGTGATTCCAGTTTTGGAGCTTTCTTT
TRBV19	TRBJ2-1	NA	NA	CASSPGPTYEQFF	TGTGCCAGTAGTCCTGGCCCCACTTATGAGCAGTTCTTC
TRBV13	TRBJ2-7	NA	NA	CASSLRDGAYEQYF	TGTGCCAGCAGCTTACGCGACGGTGCCTACGAGCAGTACTTC
TRBV4-2	TRBJ2-1	NA	NA	CASSPLSPHNEQFF	TGTGCCAGCAGCCCTCTAAGCCCCCACAATGAGCAGTTCTTC
TRBV28	TRBJ2-3	NA	NA	CASSFEAPATDTQYF	TGTGCCAGCAGTTTCGAAGCACCCGCCACAGATACGCAGTATTTT
TRBV4-2	TRBJ2-7	NA	NA	CASSQDRQTYEQYF	TGTGCCAGCAGCCAAGATCGGCAGACCTACGAGCAGTACTTC
TRBV4-1	TRBJ1-1	NA	NA	CASSRGDLRGAEAFF	TGCGCCAGCAGCCGGGGGGATCTGAGAGGGGCTGAAGCTTTCTTT
TRBV10-2	TRBJ2-1	NA	TRBD2	CASSDTLSGRDYNEQFF	TGCGCCAGCAGTGACACTCTGAGCGGGAGAGATTACAATGAGCAGTTCTTC
TRBV4-1	TRBJ2-7	NA	NA	CASSQDESYEQYF	TGCGCCAGCAGCCAAGACGAAAGTTACGAGCAGTACTTC
TRBV5-6	TRBJ1-1	NA	TRBD1	CASSLGSSGGTEAFF	TGTGCCAGCAGCTTGGGGTCCTCAGGGGGCACTGAAGCTTTCTTT
TRBV29-1	TRBJ2-7	NA	NA	CSVLTANSYEQYF	TGCAGCGTGCTGACAGCTAACTCCTACGAGCAGTACTTC
TRBV7-8	TRBJ2-1	NA	NA	CASSSKWVPRDTVNEQFF	TGTGCCAGCAGCTCCAAATGGGTCCCTCGGGATACGGTAAATGAGCAGTTCTTC
TRBV4-1	TRBJ2-5	NA	TRBD2	CASSQDPAGGGETQYF	TGCGCCAGCAGCCAAGATCCAGCGGGAGGGGGAGAGACCCAGTACTTC
TRBV28	TRBJ2-7	NA	TRBD1	CASSPTGQGTTYEQYF	TGTGCCAGCAGCCCAACCGGACAGGGCACAACCTACGAGCAGTACTTC
TRBV19	TRBJ1-2	NA	NA	CASSSGTVGYTF	TGTGCCAGTAGTTCAGGGACCGTGGGCTACACCTTC
TRBV15	TRBJ2-7	NA	NA	CATSEDRAISYEQYF	TGTGCCACCAGCGAAGATAGGGCGATCTCCTACGAGCAGTACTTC
TRBV7-6	TRBJ2-7	NA	TRBD2	CASSYRLADTYEQYF	TGTGCCAGCAGCTACCGACTAGCGGATACCTACGAGCAGTACTTC
TRBV6-6	TRBJ2-7	NA	TRBD1	CASSWTDRDEQYF	TGTGCCAGCAGTTGGACAGACAGGGACGAGCAGTACTTC
TRBV5-1	TRBJ2-1	NA	NA	CASSTRGATNEQFF	TGCGCCAGCAGCACCCGGGGAGCTACAAATGAGCAGTTCTTC
TRBV5-1	TRBJ2-7	NA	TRBD2	CASSLASGNHEQYF	TGCGCCAGCAGCTTGGCTAGCGGGAACCACGAGCAGTACTTC
TRBV4-1	TRBJ1-1	NA	TRBD1	CASSPILPGQVRVNTEAFF	TGCGCCAGCAGCCCCATTCTACCGGGACAGGTTAGGGTGAACACTGAAGCTTTCTTT
TRBV7-9	TRBJ2-3	NA	NA	CASSADTQYF	TGTGCCAGCAGCGCAGATACGCAGTATTTT
TRBV9	TRBJ2-7	NA	NA	CASSVVVGGEQYF	TGTGCCAGCAGCGTAGTTGTGGGGGGCGAGCAGTACTTC
TRBV7-6	TRBJ2-7	once	TRBD1	CASSFGQDPSYEQYF	TGTGCCAGCAGCTTTGGACAGGACCCTTCCTACGAGCAGTACTTC
TRBV30	TRBJ2-7	NA	TRBD2	CAWSLAGGFYEQYF	TGTGCCTGGAGTTTAGCGGGAGGCTTCTACGAGCAGTACTTC
TRBV15	TRBJ1-2	NA	NA	CATSRDHSAEGYTF	TGTGCCACCAGCAGAGATCATTCAGCGGAGGGCTACACCTTC
TRBV6-1	TRBJ2-1	NA	NA	CASSERANNQFF	TGTGCCAGCAGTGAACGGGCTAATAATCAGTTCTTC
TRBV27	TRBJ2-7	NA	NA	CASSLPRFRGTYEQYF	TGTGCCAGCAGTTTACCCCGGTTCCGGGGAACCTACGAGCAGTACTTC
TRBV27	TRBJ2-1	NA	TRBD1	CASSLSSGTGVREQFF	TGTGCCAGCAGTTTATCATCCGGGACAGGGGTCAGGGAGCAGTTCTTC
TRBV6-5	TRBJ1-2	NA	TRBD1	CASSNTGGDGYTF	TGTGCCAGCAGTAACACAGGGGGCGATGGCTACACCTTC
TRBV7-6	TRBJ2-2	NA	NA	CASSFPGTGTGELFF	TGTGCCAGCAGCTTCCCCGGGACGGGGACCGGGGAGCTGTTTTTT
TRBV4-1	TRBJ2-2	NA	NA	CASSLILGAGELFF	TGCGCCAGCAGCCTAATATTAGGCGCCGGGGAGCTGTTTTTT
TRBV7-2	TRBJ2-1	NA	TRBD2	CASSSLAGDSQQFF	TGTGCCAGCAGCTCACTAGCGGGAGATTCCCAGCAGTTCTTC
TRBV29-1	TRBJ2-3	NA	NA	CSVVAGDTQYF	TGCAGCGTTGTTGCGGGAGATACGCAGTATTTT
TRBV2	TRBJ2-1	NA	NA	CATRDAGHNEQFF	TGTGCCACCCGGGACGCCGGGCACAATGAGCAGTTCTTC
TRBV30	TRBJ1-1	NA	NA	CAWTAGNTEAFF	TGTGCCTGGACGGCAGGGAACACTGAAGCTTTCTTT
TRBV6-5	TRBJ2-5	NA	TRBD2	CASTPSSREETQYF	TGTGCCAGCACCCCTAGCTCGCGGGAGGAGACCCAGTACTTC
TRBV11-3	TRBJ2-1	NA	NA	CASSLERASEEGRGEQFF	TGTGCCAGCAGCTTAGAGCGGGCCTCTGAGGAGGGCCGAGGTGAGCAGTTCTTC
TRBV29-1	TRBJ1-3	once	NA	CSVGGVDRYPGNTIYF	TGCAGCGTTGGGGGGGTCGACCGCTACCCTGGAAACACCATATATTTT
TRBV6-5	TRBJ1-2	once	NA	CASSANYGYTF	TGTGCCAGCAGTGCCAACTATGGCTACACCTTC